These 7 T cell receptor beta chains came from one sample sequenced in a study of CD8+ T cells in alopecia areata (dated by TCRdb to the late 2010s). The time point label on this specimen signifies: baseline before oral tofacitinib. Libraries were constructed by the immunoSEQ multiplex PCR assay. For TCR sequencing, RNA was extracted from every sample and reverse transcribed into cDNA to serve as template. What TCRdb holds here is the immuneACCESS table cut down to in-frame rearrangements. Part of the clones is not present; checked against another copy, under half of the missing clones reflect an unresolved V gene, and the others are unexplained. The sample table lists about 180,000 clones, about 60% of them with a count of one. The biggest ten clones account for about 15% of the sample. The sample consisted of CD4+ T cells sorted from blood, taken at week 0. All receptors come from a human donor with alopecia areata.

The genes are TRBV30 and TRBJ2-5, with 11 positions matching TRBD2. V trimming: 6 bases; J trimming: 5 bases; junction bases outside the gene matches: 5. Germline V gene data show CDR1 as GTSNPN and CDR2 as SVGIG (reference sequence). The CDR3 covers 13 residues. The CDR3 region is CACSGGAVETQYF. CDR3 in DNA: TGTGCCTGTAGCGGGGGGGCGGTTGAGACCCAGTACTTC. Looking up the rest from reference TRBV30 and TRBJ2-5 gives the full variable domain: SQTIHQWPATLVQPVGSPLSLECTVEGTSNPNLYWYRQAAGRGLQLLFYSVGIGQISSEVPQNLSASRPQDRQFILSSKKLLLSDSGFYLCACSGGAVETQYFGPGTRLLVL.

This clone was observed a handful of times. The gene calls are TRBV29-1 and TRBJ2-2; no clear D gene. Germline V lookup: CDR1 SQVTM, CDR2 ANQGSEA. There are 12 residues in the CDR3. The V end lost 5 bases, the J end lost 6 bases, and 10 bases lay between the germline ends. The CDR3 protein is CSVKVLAGELFF. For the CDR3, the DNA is TGCAGCGTTAAGGTTTTGGCCGGGGAGCTGTTTTTT.

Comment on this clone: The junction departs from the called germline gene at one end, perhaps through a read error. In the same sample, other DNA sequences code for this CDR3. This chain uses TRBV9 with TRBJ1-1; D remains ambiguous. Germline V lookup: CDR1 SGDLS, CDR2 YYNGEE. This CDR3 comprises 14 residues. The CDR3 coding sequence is TGTGCCAGCAGCTTCGGGTCGCTGAACACTGAAGCCTTCTTT. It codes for CASSFGSLNTEAFF. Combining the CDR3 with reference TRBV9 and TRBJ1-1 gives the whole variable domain DSGVTQTPKHLITATGQRVTLRCSPRSGDLSVYWYQQSLDQGLQFLIQYYNGEERAKGNILERFSAQQFPDLHSELNLSSLELGDSALYFCASSFGSLNTEAFFGQGTRLTVV.

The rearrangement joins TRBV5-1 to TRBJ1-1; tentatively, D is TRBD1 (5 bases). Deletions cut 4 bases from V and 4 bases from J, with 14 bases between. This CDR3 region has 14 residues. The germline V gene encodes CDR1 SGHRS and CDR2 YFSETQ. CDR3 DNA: TGCGCCAGCAGCGATACCGGGACTACCACTGAAGCTTTCTTT. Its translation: CASSDTGTTTEAFF.

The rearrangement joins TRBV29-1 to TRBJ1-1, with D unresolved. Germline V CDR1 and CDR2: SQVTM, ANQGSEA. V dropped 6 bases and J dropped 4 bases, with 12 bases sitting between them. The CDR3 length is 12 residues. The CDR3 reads CSVREGGTEAFF. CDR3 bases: TGCAGCGTGAGGGAGGGCGGCACTGAAGCTTTCTTT.

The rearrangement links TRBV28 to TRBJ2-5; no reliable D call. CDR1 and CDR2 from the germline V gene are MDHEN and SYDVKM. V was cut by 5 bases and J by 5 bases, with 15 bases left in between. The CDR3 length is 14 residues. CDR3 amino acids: CASSIRRLGETQYF. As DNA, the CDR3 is TGTGCCAGCAGTATTCGGCGGCTAGGGGAGACCCAGTACTTC.

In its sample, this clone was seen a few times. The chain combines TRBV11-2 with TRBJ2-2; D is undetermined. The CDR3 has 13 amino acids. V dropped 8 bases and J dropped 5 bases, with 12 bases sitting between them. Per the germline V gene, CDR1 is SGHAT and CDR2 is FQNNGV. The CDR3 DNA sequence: TGTGCCAGCGGGGTTCGTTGGACCGGGGAGCTGTTTTTT. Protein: CASGVRWTGELFF.